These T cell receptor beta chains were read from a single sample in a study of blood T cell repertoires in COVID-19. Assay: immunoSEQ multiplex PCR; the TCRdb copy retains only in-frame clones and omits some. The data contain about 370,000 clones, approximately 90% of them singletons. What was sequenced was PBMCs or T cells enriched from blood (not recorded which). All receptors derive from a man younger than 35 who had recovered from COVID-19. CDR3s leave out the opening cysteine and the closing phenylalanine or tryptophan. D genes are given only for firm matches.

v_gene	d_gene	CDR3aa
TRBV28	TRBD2	ASSLGLPDPGLAEERSYNEQF
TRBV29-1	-	SVGTEVSRY
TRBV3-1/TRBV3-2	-	ASSQGSSTDTQY
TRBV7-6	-	ASSSTAGGNTIY
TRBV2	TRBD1	ASTYQGADQPQH
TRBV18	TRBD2	ASSLIAGASTDTQY
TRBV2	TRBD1	ASNKRTGGDQPQH
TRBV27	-	ASSRVAATYEQY
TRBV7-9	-	ASSSLGAGTDTQY
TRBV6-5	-	ASSPGSGTAF
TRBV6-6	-	ASTKAGEGGYT
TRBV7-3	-	ASSQGFQPQH
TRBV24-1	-	ATSDTRDKGAGELF
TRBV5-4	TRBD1	ASAPPGTGVYEQY
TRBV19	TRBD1	ASRQGSNQPQH
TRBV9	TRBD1	ASSVTGSSYNEQF
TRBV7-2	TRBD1	ASSTGARVYGYT
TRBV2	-	ASSDTRTDTQY
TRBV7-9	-	ASSPGAATGELF
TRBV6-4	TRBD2	ASSPTSGSTDTQY
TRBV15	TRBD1	ATSRDREIRTYEQY
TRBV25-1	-	ASSESSEKLF
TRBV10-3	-	AISPRSVGSTDTQY
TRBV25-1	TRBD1	ASAPRTGQETQY
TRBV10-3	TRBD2	ATRQRTSGIYNEQF
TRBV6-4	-	ASSAGDTGELF